This record looks at one TCR beta chain sequence and its context. Its antigen specificity is not known. Per-nucleotide qualities are absent, and no much larger clonotype sits a single base away. These data are taken from a study of post-analysis software for immune sequencing data (dated by TCRdb to between 2014 and 2017). With regard to the full study: Recorded disease courses included relapsing-remitting, secondary progressive and progressive-relapsing multiple sclerosis, with some patients lacking subtype annotation. The patient repertoires were set against eleven to twelve previously published healthy control repertoires from donors whose ages ranged from roughly 6 to 26 years. A subset of samples was prepared in parallel using single-end sample barcoding, then pooled and co-amplified after Illumina adapter ligation. General findings and caveats noted by the study authors: Patients showed significantly higher frequencies than controls for a handful of TRBV segments, among them TRBV5-6, TRBV5-1 and TRBV20-1. The control group was slightly older than the multiple sclerosis patient group. Direct clustering with F measure showed strong co-clustering of samples prepared in the same batch, prompting a batch-effect correction. Multiple sclerosis patients had significantly lower normalized Chao1 diversity than controls, a result that suggests substantial peripheral T-cell clonal expansion.

The CDR3 holds 12 amino acids from the cysteine to the phenylalanine. The DNA shown is the 36-base CDR3, in frame from base 1. Trimming removed 0 bases from V and 10 bases from J, leaving 10 bases between the germline ends. The CDR1 and CDR2 encoded by the germline V gene are SQVTM and ANQGSEA. The library was obtained by PCR. Sequencing was carried out with an Illumina HiSeq 2500. Unique molecular identifiers were incorporated into TCR beta cDNA libraries to reduce PCR and sequencing biases. Per 1 to 10 million input T cells, roughly 500,000 cDNA molecules were obtained, such that each molecule approximated one T cell. The patient libraries were prepared and sequenced using the same protocol as the earlier healthy control dataset. Within a given batch, samples were prepared together, multiplexed and sequenced on the same HiSeq lane. Concerning the study's data processing: MIGEC handled the raw barcoded reads, throwing out single-read molecular identifier groups before consensus assembly and CDR3 extraction. Clonotype tables were post-analysed with VDJtools, and diversity was normalized by down-sampling all datasets to the smallest sample size. Repertoire overlap clustering matched CDR3 amino acid but not nucleotide sequences to correct batch-related cross-sample contamination. Through fastp at Q25 and MiXCR, TCRdb rebuilt clones from the public reads, retaining in-frame beta chains. Rows with a matching CDR3 protein are joined into one entry that keeps the most common DNA and genes. The V and J calls and clone size come from TCRdb's table, not from the authors' own analysis. This sample gives almost 700,000 distinct CDR3 sequences in total; approximately 59% of them show up just once. The ten biggest clones cover around 11% of the sample.

TCR beta repertoires were profiled from peripheral blood of about a dozen young patients with multiple sclerosis to demonstrate the VDJtools post-analysis software. The multiple sclerosis patients were children and adolescents ranging in age from 6 to 15 years. This receptor was identified in a girl aged 2 to 10 with multiple sclerosis. Sequenced input: blood. This chain is built from TRBV29-1 and TRBJ2-1; the D gene is perhaps TRBD1, on 5 matching bases. The base sequence is TGCAGCGTTGAAGAAGGGGTGCGAGAGCAGTTCTTC. Translated, it gives CSVEEGVREQFF.